This TCR beta chain was identified in a study of glioma-infiltrating T cells. Amplification of TCR alpha and beta CDR3 regions from RNA used iRepertoire nested multiplex PCR. For one-step reverse transcription and amplification, 100-400 ng of tissue mRNA or PBMC total RNA was used. TCRdb reanalysed the multiplex PCR reads using MiXCR and keeps one entry per CDR3 protein. The sample holds some 99,000 distinct CDR3 sequences, 20% to 25% seen once. Study results and limitations: Tissue-blood divergence was below expectation in non-neoplastic patients, above in gliomas. Tissue and blood shared very few CDR3 sequences.

Per the germline V gene, CDR1 is ENHRY and CDR2 is SYGVKD. The CDR3 totals 13 residues. Trimming stripped 8 bases from V and 2 bases from J, with 7 bases between. For this clonotype: As yet, its antigen is unknown.

This TCR was recovered from a human donor with low-grade glioma or glioblastoma, undergoing nonglioma brain surgery, or in good health (not recorded which). The chain has TRBV10-3 and TRBJ2-6; D call uncertain. Source material: glioma tissue, nonneoplastic brain tissue, or PBMCs (not recorded which). The CDR3 sequence: CAIEEAGANVLTF. The CDR3 nucleotides read TGTGCCATCGAGGAAGCTGGGGCCAACGTCCTGACTTTC.